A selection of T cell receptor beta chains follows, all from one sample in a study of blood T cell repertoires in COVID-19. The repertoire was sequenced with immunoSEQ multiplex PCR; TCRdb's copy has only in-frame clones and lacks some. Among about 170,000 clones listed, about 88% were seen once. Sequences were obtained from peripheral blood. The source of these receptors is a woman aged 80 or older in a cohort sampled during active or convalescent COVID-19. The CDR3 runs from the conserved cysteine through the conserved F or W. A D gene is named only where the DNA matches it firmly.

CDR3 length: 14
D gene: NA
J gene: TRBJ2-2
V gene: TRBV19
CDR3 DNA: TGTGCCAGTAGTATAGTGAGAAACGCCGGGGAGCTGTTTTTT
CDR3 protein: CASSIVRNAGELFF

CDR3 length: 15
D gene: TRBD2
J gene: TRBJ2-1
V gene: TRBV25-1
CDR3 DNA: TGTGCCAGCAGTGACGCTCTAGCGGGGTTGGCTGAGCAGTTCTTC
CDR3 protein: CASSDALAGLAEQFF

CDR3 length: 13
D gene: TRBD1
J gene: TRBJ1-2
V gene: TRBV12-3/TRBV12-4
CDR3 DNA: TGTGCCAGCAGCTCGTCGACAGGGATTCGCTACACCTTC
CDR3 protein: CASSSSTGIRYTF

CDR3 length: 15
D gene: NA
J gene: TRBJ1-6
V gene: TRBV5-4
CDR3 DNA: TGTGCCAGCAGCTTGGCTAGCTCCTATAATTCACCCCTCCACTTT
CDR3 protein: CASSLASSYNSPLHF

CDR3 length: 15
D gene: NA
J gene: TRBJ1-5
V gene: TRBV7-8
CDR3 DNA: TGTGCCAGCAGCTTAGCTGGGAGGGGCAATCAGCCCCAGCATTTT
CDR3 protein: CASSLAGRGNQPQHF

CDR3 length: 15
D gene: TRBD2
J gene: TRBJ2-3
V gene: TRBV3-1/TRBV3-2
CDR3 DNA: TGTGCCAGCAGCCACGGCGGGGGTTTCTCAGATACGCAGTATTTT
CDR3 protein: CASSHGGGFSDTQYF

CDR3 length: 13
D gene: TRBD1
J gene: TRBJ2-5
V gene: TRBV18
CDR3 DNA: TGTGCCAGCTCGCCCGGACAGGGAGAGACCCAGTACTTC
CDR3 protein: CASSPGQGETQYF

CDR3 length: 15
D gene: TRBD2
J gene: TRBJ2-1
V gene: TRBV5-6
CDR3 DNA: TGTGCCAGCAGCTTGGGACTAGCGGGCAGCAATGAGCAGTTCTTC
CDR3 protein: CASSLGLAGSNEQFF

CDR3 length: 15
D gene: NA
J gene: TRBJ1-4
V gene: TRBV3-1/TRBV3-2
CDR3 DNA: TGTGCCAGCAGCCTCCGTTGGTACGGGAATGAAAAACTGTTTTTT
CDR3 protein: CASSLRWYGNEKLFF

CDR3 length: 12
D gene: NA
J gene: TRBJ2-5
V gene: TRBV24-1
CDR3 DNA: TGTGCCACCAGTGCCCCATCAGAGACCCAGTACTTC
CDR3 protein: CATSAPSETQYF

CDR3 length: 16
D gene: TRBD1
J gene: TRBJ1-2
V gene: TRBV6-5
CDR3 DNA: TGTGCCAGCAGTTACTCGGCCGGGACAGGGTACCATGGCTACACCTTC
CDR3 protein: CASSYSAGTGYHGYTF